Sequencing of this T cell receptor beta chain was carried out in a study of blood T cells in healthy people across ages. Findings and limits, study-wide: Calculation of diversity from one million T cells yielded estimates considered to be underestimates.

The germline V and J ends were trimmed by 3 bases and 8 bases, with 14 bases remaining between them. The CDR3 spans 14 residues. Individuals who donated were healthy Caucasians from Russia aged about 6 to 90. A sample-barcoded 5' primer and a J-beta primer mix were used in a second PCR of about 7 to 12 cycles. TCRdb re-analysed the 5' RACE reads in MiXCR, keeping a single row per CDR3 protein. The sample has over 600,000 distinct CDR3 sequences; 20% to 25% are singletons. There are a few counts of this clonotype. Its cognate antigen is unknown. This TCR was sampled from a man in his 70s in good health. Sequencing input: blood. This rearrangement joins TRBV12-3 or TRBV12-4 to TRBJ2-1, with D perhaps TRBD1 (6 bases). CDR3 protein: CASSLAGVVDEQFF. CDR3 nucleotide sequence: TGTGCCAGCAGTTTGGCAGGGGTGGTTGATGAGCAGTTCTTC.